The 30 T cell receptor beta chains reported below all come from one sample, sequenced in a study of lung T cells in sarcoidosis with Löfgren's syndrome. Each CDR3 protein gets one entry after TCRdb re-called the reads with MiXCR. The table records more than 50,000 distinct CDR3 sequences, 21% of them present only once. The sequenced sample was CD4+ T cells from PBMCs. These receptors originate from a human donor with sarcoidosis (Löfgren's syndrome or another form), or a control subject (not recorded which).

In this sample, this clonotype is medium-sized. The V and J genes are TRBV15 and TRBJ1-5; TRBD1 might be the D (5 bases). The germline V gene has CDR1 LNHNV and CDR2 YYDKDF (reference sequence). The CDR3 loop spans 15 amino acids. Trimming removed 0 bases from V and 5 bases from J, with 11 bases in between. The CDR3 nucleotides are TGTGCCACCAGCAGAGACGACAGCGGATATCAGCCCCAGCATTTT. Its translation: CATSRDDSGYQPQHF.

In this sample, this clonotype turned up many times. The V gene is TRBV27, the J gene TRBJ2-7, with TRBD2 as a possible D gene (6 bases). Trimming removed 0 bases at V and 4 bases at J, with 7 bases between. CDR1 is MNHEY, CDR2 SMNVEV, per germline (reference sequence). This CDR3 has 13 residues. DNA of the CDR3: TGTGCCAGCAGTTTATCGGGGGGATACGAGCAGTACGTC. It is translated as CASSLSGGYEQYV.

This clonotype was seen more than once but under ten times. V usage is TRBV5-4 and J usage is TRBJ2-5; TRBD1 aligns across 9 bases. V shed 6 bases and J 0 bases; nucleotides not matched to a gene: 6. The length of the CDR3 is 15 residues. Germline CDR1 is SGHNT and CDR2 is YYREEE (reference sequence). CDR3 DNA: TGTGCCAGCAAGGGGAGACAGGGGGACCAAGAGACCCAGTACTTC. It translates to CASKGRQGDQETQYF.

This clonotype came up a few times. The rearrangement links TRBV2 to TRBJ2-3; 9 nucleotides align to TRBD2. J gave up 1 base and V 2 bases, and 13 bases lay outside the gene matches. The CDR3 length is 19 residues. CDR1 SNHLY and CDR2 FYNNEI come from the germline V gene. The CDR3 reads CASSERSQGLAGRTDTQYF. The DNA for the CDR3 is TGTGCCAGCAGTGAACGGAGCCAGGGGCTAGCGGGACGCACAGATACGCAGTATTTT.

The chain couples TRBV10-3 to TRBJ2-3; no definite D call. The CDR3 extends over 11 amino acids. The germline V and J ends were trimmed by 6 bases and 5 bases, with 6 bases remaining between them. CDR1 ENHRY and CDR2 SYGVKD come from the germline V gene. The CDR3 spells CAISEQDTQYF. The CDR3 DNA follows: TGTGCCATCAGCGAACAAGATACGCAGTATTTT.

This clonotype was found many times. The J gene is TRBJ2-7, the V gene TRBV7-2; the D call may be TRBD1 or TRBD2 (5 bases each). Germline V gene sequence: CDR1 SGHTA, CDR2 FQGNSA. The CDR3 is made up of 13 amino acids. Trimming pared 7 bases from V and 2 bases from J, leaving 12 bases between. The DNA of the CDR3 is TGTGCCAGCAATGGGGGATTTACCTACGAGCAGTACTTC. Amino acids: CASNGGFTYEQYF.

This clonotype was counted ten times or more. The CDR3 region is CASSPGQLNEKLFF. In nucleotides, the CDR3 is TGTGCCAGCTCACCAGGCCAGCTTAATGAAAAACTGTTTTTT. This chain uses TRBV18 with TRBJ1-4; D gene uncertain. Germline CDR1 is KGHSH and CDR2 is LQKENI. This CDR3 is 14 amino acids long. Trimming took 2 bases from V and 4 from J, leaving 8 bases between them.

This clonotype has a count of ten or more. Written as DNA, the CDR3 is TGTGCCAGCAGTCGCGGCTCCTACGAGCAGTACGTC. This sequence encodes CASSRGSYEQYV. The chain is built from TRBV6-1 and TRBJ2-7; D ambiguous. The CDR3 loop spans 12 amino acids. Germline V gene lookup returns CDR1 MNHNS and CDR2 SASEGT. With 5 bases removed from V and 0 bases from J, the gap between germline ends came to 5 bases.

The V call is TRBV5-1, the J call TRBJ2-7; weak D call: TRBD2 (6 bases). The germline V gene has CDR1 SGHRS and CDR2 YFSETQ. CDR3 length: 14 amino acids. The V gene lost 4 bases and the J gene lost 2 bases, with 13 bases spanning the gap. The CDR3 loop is CASSRIGRAYEQYF. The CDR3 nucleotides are TGCGCCAGCAGCCGTATCGGGAGAGCCTACGAGCAGTACTTC.

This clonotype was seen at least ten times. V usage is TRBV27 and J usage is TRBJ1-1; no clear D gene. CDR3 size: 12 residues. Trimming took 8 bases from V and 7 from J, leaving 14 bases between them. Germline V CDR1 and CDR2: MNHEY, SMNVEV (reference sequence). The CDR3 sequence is CASGLLTDEAFF. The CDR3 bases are TGTGCCAGCGGCTTACTTACAGATGAAGCTTTCTTT.

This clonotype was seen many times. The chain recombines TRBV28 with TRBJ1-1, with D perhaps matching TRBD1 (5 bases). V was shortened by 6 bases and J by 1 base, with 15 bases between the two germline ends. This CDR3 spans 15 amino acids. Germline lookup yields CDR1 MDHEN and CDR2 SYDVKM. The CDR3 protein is CASSPATVQNTEAFF. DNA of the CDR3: TGTGCCAGCAGCCCCGCGACAGTTCAGAACACTGAAGCTTTCTTT.

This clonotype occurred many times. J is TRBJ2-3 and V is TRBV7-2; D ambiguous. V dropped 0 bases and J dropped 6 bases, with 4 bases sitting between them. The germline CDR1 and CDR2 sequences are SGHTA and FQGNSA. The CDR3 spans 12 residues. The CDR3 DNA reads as TGTGCCAGCAGCTTAGCGTGGGATACGCAGTATTTT. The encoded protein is CASSLAWDTQYF.

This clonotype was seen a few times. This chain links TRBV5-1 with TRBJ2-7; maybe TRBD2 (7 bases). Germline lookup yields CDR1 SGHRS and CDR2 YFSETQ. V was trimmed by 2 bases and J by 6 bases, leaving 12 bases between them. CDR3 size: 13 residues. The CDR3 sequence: CASSFEGGIEQYV. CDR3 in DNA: TGCGCCAGCAGCTTTGAGGGGGGGATCGAGCAGTACGTC.

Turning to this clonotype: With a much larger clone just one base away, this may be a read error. The CDR3 region is CSVGKGTPSNQPQHF. CDR3 DNA sequence: TGCAGCGTGGGAAAAGGGACACCTAGCAATCAGCCCCAGCATTTT. The chain recombines TRBV20-1 with TRBJ1-5; D perhaps matches TRBD1 (6 bases). Germline CDR1 is DFQATT and CDR2 is SNEGSKA (reference sequence). This CDR3 is 15 amino acids long.

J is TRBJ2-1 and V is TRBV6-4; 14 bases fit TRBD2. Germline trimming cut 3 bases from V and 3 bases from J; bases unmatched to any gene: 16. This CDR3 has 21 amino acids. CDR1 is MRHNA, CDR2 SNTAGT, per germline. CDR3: CASSEYRGTSGSQKIYNEQFF. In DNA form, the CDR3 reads TGTGCCAGCAGTGAGTACCGCGGGACTAGCGGGAGTCAGAAGATCTACAATGAGCAGTTCTTC.

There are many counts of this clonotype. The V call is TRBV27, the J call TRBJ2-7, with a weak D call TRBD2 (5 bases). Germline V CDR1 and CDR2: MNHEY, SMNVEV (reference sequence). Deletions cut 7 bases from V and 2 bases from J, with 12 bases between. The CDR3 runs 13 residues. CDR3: CASTLRGPYEQYV. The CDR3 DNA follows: TGTGCCAGCACCCTCCGGGGTCCCTACGAGCAGTACGTC.

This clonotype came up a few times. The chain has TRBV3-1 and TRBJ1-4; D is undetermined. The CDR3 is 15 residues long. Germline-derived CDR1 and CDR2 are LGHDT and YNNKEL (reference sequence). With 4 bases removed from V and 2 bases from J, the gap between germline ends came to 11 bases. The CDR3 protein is CASSPDLRTNEKLFF. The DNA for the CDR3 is TGTGCCAGCAGCCCGGACCTACGGACTAATGAAAAACTGTTTTTT. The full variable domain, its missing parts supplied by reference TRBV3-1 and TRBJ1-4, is DTAVSQTPKYLVTQMGNDKSIKCEQNLGHDTMYWYKQDSKKFLKIMFSYNNKELIINETVPNRFSPKSPDKAHLNLHINSLELGDSAVYFCASSPDLRTNEKLFFGSGTQLSVL.

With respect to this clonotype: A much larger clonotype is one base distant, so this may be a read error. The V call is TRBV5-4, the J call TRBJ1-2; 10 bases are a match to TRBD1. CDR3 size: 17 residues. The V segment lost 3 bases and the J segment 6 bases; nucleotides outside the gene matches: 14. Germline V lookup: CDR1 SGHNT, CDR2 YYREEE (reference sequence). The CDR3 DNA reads TGTGCCAGCAGCTCACGGGACAGGGGTCAATTTTCGGATGGCTACACCTTC. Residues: CASSSRDRGQFSDGYTF.

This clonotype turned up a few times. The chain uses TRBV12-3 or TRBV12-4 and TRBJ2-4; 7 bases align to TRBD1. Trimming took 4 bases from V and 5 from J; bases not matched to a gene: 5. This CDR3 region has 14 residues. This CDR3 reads CASSWTGVENIQYF. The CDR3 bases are TGTGCCAGCAGTTGGACAGGTGTGGAAAACATTCAGTACTTC.

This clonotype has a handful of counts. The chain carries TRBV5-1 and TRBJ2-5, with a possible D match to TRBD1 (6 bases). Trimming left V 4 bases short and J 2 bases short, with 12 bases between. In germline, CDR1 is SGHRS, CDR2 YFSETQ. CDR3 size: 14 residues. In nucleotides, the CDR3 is TGCGCCAGCAGCCAGGGGATTCAACAAGAGACCCAGTACTTC. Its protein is CASSQGIQQETQYF.

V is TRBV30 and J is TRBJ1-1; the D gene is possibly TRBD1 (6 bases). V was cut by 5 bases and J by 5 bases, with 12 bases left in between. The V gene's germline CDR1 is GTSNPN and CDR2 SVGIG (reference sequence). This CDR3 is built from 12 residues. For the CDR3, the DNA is TGTGCCTGGCGGGCAGGGGTGACTGAAGCTTTCTTT. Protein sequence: CAWRAGVTEAFF.

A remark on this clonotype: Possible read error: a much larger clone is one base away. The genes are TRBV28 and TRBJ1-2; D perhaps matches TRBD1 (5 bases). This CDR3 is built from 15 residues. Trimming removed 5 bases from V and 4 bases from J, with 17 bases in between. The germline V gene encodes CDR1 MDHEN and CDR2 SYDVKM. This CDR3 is CASSNAGTVLYGYTF. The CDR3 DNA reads TGTGCCAGCAGTAACGCGGGGACGGTCCTCTATGGCTACACCTTC.

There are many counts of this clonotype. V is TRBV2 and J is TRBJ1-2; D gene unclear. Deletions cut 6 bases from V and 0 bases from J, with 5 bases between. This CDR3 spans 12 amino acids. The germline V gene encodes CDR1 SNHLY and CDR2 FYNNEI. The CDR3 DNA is TGTGCCAGCAGCCTAGCTAACTATGGCTACACCTTC. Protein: CASSLANYGYTF.

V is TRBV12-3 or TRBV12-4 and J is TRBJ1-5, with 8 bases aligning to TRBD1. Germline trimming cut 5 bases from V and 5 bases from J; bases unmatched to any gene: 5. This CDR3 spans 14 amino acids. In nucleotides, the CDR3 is TGTGCCAGCAGTGACAGGGGAAGGGATCAGCCCCAGCATTTT. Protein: CASSDRGRDQPQHF.

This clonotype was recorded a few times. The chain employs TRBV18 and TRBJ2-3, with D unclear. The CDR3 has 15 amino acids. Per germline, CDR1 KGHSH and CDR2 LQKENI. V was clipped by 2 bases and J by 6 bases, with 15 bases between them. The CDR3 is CASSPIRSGPDTQYF. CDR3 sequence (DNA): TGTGCCAGCTCACCAATTAGGTCTGGTCCCGATACGCAGTATTTT.

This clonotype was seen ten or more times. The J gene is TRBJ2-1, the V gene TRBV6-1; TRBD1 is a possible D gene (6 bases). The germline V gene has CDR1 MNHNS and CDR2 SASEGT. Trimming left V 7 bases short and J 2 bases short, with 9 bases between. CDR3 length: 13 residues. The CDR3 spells CASTGTPYNEQFF. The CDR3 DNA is TGTGCCAGCACCGGGACACCCTACAATGAGCAGTTCTTC.

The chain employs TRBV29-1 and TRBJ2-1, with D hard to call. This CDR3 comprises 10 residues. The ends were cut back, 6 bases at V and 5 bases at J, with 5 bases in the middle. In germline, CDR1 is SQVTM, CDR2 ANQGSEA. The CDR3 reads CSVQNNEQFF. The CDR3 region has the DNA TGCAGCGTCCAAAACAATGAGCAGTTCTTC.

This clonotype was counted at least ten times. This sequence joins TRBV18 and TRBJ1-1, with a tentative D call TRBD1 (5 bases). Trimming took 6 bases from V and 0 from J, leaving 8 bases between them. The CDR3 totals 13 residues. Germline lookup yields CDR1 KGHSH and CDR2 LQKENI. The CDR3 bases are TGTGCCAGCTCGGAGGGGCTGAACACTGAAGCTTTCTTT. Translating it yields CASSEGLNTEAFF.

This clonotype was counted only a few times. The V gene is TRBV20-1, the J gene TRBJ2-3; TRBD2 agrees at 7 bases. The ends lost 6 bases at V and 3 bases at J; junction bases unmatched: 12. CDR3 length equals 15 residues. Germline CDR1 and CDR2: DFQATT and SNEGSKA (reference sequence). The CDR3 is CSAPSRRESTDTQYF. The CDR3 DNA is TGCAGTGCCCCGTCGCGGCGGGAGTCGACAGATACGCAGTATTTT.

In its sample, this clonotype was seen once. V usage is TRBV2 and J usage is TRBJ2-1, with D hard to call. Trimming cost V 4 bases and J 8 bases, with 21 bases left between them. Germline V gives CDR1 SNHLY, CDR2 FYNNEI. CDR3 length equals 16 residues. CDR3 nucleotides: TGTGCCAGCAGTGGCACCCGGGCCCGAGTTGCCTATGAGCAGTTCTTC. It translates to CASSGTRARVAYEQFF.